The 18 T cell receptor beta chains presented below share a single source sample, sequenced in a study of graft-versus-host responses after intestinal transplantation. The table came from immunoSEQ multiplex PCR; TCRdb's copy has only in-frame clones and leaves some out. Here the sample spans about 77,000 clones, around 92% being singletons. Material: PBMCs, obtained 98 days after intestinal transplantation. Receptors were obtained from a human patient who received an intestinal transplant, so some T cells may come from the graft donor.

The rearrangement joins TRBV30 to TRBJ2-1; unclear D gene. V lost 2 bases to trimming and J lost 11 bases, with 16 bases between them. Germline values: CDR1 GTSNPN, CDR2 SVGIG (reference sequence). CDR3 length: 13 amino acids. The CDR3 spells CAWSPALDSKQFF. The CDR3 nucleotides read TGTGCCTGGAGTCCAGCACTCGACTCCAAGCAGTTCTTC.

CDR3 coding DNA: TGTGCCAGCAGTTACGCAGGGGAGGGCTACACCTTC. It translates to CASSYAGEGYTF. The chain couples TRBV6-5 to TRBJ1-2; weak D call: TRBD1 (6 bases). Between the trimmed V and J ends, which lost 2 bases and 8 bases, there was a span of 9 bases. Per the germline V gene, CDR1 is MNHEY and CDR2 is SVGAGI. This CDR3 has 12 residues.

V and J are TRBV4-1 and TRBJ2-1; no clear D. Germline V gene lookup returns CDR1 MGHRA and CDR2 YSYEKL. V lost 0 bases and J 3 bases, leaving 9 bases between the germline ends. The CDR3 extends over 15 amino acids. This CDR3 is CASSQEATYYNEQFF. The CDR3 coding sequence is TGCGCCAGCAGCCAAGAGGCTACCTACTACAATGAGCAGTTCTTC.

The J gene is TRBJ1-6, the V gene TRBV4-1; D call uncertain. Germline CDR1 and CDR2: MGHRA and YSYEKL. The ends were cut back, 0 bases at V and 8 bases at J, with 8 bases in the middle. The CDR3 spans 14 residues. For the CDR3, the DNA is TGCGCCAGCAGCCAAGAGCTAAGCTATTCACCCCTCCACTTT. It encodes CASSQELSYSPLHF.

The rearrangement links TRBV6-6 to TRBJ1-1; a possible D gene is TRBD1 (6 bases). Germline CDR1 is MNHNY and CDR2 is SVGAGI (reference sequence). This CDR3 is 13 amino acids long. Trimming removed 2 bases from V and 4 bases from J, with 8 bases in between. The CDR3 nucleotides read TGTGCCAGCAGTTACGGAGGGGGCACTGAAGCTTTCTTT. This encodes CASSYGGGTEAFF.

The V and J genes are TRBV18 and TRBJ2-1; D not certain. Germline V gene sequence: CDR1 KGHSH, CDR2 LQKENI. CDR3 length: 11 amino acids. V gave up 2 bases and J gave up 8 bases, with 4 bases separating them. The DNA of the CDR3 is TGTGCCAGCTCACCAGCGGATGAGCAGTTCTTC. This sequence encodes CASSPADEQFF.

Concerning this clone: One junction end does not reproduce the germline sequence, and a read error may be involved. The rearrangement uses TRBV5-4 and TRBJ2-2; no definite D call. From germline, CDR1 is SGHNT and CDR2 YYREEE (reference sequence). There are 14 residues in the CDR3. This CDR3 reads CASSLDTNIGELFF. In DNA form, the CDR3 reads TGTGCCAGCAGCTTGGACACCAACATCGGGGAGCTGTTTTTT.

The rearrangement joins TRBV20-1 to TRBJ1-1; D may be TRBD1 (6 bases). This CDR3 has 11 residues. Trimming left V 3 bases short and J 5 bases short, with 7 bases between. The germline V gene encodes CDR1 DFQATT and CDR2 SNEGSKA (reference sequence). The CDR3 loop is CSASTGTEAFF. The CDR3 DNA sequence: TGCAGTGCTAGTACAGGGACTGAAGCTTTCTTT.

The chain has TRBV10-3 and TRBJ2-3; 9 bases are a match to TRBD2. The J segment lost 4 bases and the V segment lost 7 bases, leaving 3 bases of the junction unmatched. The CDR3 loop spans 13 amino acids. Germline CDR1 reads ENHRY; CDR2 reads SYGVKD. The chain's CDR3 is CAIKAGGADTQYF. CDR3 nucleotide sequence: TGTGCCATCAAAGCGGGGGGCGCAGATACGCAGTATTTT.

This chain joins TRBV14 and TRBJ2-7; D remains ambiguous. The germline CDR1 and CDR2 sequences are SGHDN and FVKESK. The V end lost 4 bases, the J end lost 0 bases, and 28 bases lay between the germline ends. This CDR3 is 20 amino acids long. The CDR3 DNA is TGTGCCAGCAGCCCCGGACGAATTCCCCACCTCCATCTAAGCTCCTACGAGCAGTACTTC. Its protein is CASSPGRIPHLHLSSYEQYF.

The V gene is TRBV2, the J gene TRBJ2-1; perhaps D is TRBD1 or TRBD2 (6 bases each). Trimming left V 6 bases short and J 4 bases short, with 19 bases between. There are 16 residues in the CDR3. Germline V gene sequence: CDR1 SNHLY, CDR2 FYNNEI. The CDR3 here is CASSPPSGAEYNEQFF. CDR3 DNA: TGTGCCAGCAGCCCTCCCTCGGGGGCAGAGTACAATGAGCAGTTCTTC.

This sequence joins TRBV2 and TRBJ1-6; D is ambiguous. The CDR3 loop spans 12 amino acids. The ends were cut back, 7 bases at V and 6 bases at J, with 7 bases in the middle. The V gene's germline CDR1 is SNHLY and CDR2 FYNNEI. The CDR3 sequence is CASNLANSPLHF. CDR3 nucleotides: TGTGCCAGCAATCTAGCTAATTCACCCCTCCACTTT.

The genes are TRBV4-1 and TRBJ2-5; 8 nucleotides match TRBD2. V was clipped by 2 bases and J by 3 bases; unmatched bases: 5. Germline V lookup: CDR1 MGHRA, CDR2 YSYEKL. The CDR3 is made up of 15 amino acids. Here the CDR3 reads CASSQLTSVKETQYF. The CDR3 nucleotides read TGCGCCAGCAGCCAACTGACTAGCGTAAAAGAGACCCAGTACTTC.

This chain connects TRBV5-1 to TRBJ1-1; D is uncertain. V was clipped by 0 bases and J by 8 bases, with 11 bases between them. Germline V CDR1 and CDR2: SGHRS, YFSETQ. The CDR3 covers 13 residues. The CDR3 DNA reads as TGCGCCAGCAGCTTGGAAGGGTTGGCCGAAGCTTTCTTT. This gives the protein CASSLEGLAEAFF.

This clone was seen only once. The gene calls are TRBV6-1 and TRBJ1-1; no firm D call. Looked up from germline, CDR1 is MNHNS and CDR2 is SASEGT. This CDR3 contains 13 residues. Deletions cut 5 bases from V and 11 bases from J, with 18 bases between. The CDR3 is CASSLKGAGEAFF. The CDR3 DNA follows: TGTGCCAGCAGTTTAAAAGGAGCGGGAGAGGCTTTCTTT.

The chain recombines TRBV11-1 with TRBJ2-7; TRBD1 matches 8 bases. With V trimmed by 5 bases and J by 5 bases, 5 bases remained unmatched. CDR1 is SGHAT, CDR2 FQDESV, per germline (reference sequence). The CDR3 contains 13 residues. This CDR3 is CASSVQGGNEQYF. CDR3 bases: TGTGCCAGCAGCGTACAGGGGGGTAACGAGCAGTACTTC. Full variable domain (rest looked up from reference TRBV11-1 and TRBJ2-7): EAEVAQSPRYKITEKSQAVAFWCDPISGHATLYWYRQILGQGPELLVQFQDESVVDDSQLPKDRFSAERLKGVDSTLKIQPAELGDSAMYLCASSVQGGNEQYFGPGTRLTVT.

This chain joins TRBV5-4 and TRBJ2-1; TRBD2 aligns across 9 bases. Germline CDR1 reads SGHNT; CDR2 reads YYREEE (reference sequence). With V trimmed by 1 base and J by 1 base, 0 bases remained unmatched. The CDR3 runs to 15 residues. CDR3 nucleotide sequence: TGTGCCAGCAGCTTGACTAGCGGGTCCTACAATGAGCAGTTCTTC. Translating gives CASSLTSGSYNEQFF.

The chain has TRBV10-3 and TRBJ2-3, with D unclear. Germline V gives CDR1 ENHRY, CDR2 SYGVKD. This CDR3 has 14 amino acids. V lost 4 bases to trimming and J lost 0 bases, with 8 bases between them. The CDR3 sequence: CAISGLPSTDTQYF. DNA for the CDR3: TGTGCCATCAGTGGGCTACCTAGCACAGATACGCAGTATTTT.